Shown below are 19 T cell receptor beta chains from a single sample sequenced in a study of CD8 T cells in Susac syndrome. RNA totalling about 0.45 to 1 ug underwent reverse transcription with random hexamers. TCRdb recomputed calls from the immunoSEQ multiplex PCR reads with MiXCR, one row per CDR3 protein. The sample contains 170,000 or so distinct CDR3 sequences, about 96% of which appear only once. Sequencing was carried out using CD4+ T cells from PBMCs. The receptors shown here come from a human donor with Susac syndrome.

CDR3 loop: CASSLPSGVSTQYF. CDR3 in DNA: TGTGCCAGCAGCCTACCCTCGGGGGTCTCTACGCAGTATTTT. This chain joins TRBV3-1 and TRBJ2-3; the D gene is possibly TRBD2 (6 bases). V lost 4 bases and J lost 8, with 16 bases in between. The CDR3 is 14 residues long. Looked up from germline, CDR1 is LGHDT and CDR2 is YNNKEL (reference sequence).

The gene calls are TRBV12-3 or TRBV12-4 and TRBJ2-1, with 7 positions matching TRBD2. The CDR3 spans 15 residues. J gave up 1 base and V 6 bases, and 6 bases lay outside the gene matches. The CDR3 sequence is CASRLGDYSYNEQFF. CDR3 bases: TGTGCCAGCAGACTAGGGGACTATTCCTACAATGAGCAGTTCTTC.

This chain connects TRBV12-3 or TRBV12-4 to TRBJ2-7; maybe TRBD2 (5 bases). The CDR3 is made up of 13 amino acids. Trimming took off 5 bases at V and 3 bases at J, with 11 bases between the two ends. The CDR3 here is CASSRTGFYEQYF. CDR3 sequence (DNA): TGTGCCAGCAGTCGGACGGGGTTCTACGAGCAGTACTTC.

The rearrangement joins TRBV4-1 to TRBJ2-5; D ambiguous. Germline V gene sequence: CDR1 MGHRA, CDR2 YSYEKL. V lost 1 base and J lost 5, with 8 bases in between. This CDR3 comprises 13 residues. The CDR3 region has the DNA TGCGCCAGCAGCCAAGGGATAGTGGAGACCCAGTACTTC. As protein: CASSQGIVETQYF.

The V call is TRBV29-1, the J call TRBJ1-2; unclear D gene. This CDR3 spans 11 amino acids. The ends were cut back, 4 bases at V and 6 bases at J, with 9 bases in the middle. CDR1 is SQVTM and CDR2 is ANQGSEA in the germline V gene. This chain's CDR3 is CSVVAGDGYTF. CDR3 bases: TGCAGCGTTGTAGCGGGAGATGGCTACACCTTC. Together with reference TRBV29-1 and TRBJ1-2, the CDR3 gives the full variable domain: SAVISQKPSRDICQRGTSLTIQCQVDSQVTMMFWYRQQPGQSLTLIATANQGSEATYESGFVIDKFPISRPNLTFSTLTVSNMSPEDSSIYLCSVVAGDGYTFGSGTRLTVV.

This chain connects TRBV3-1 to TRBJ1-1; D unresolved. Trimming took 2 bases from V and 4 from J, leaving 11 bases between them. The CDR3 covers 14 residues. Germline V gene sequence: CDR1 LGHDT, CDR2 YNNKEL (reference sequence). For the CDR3, the DNA is TGTGCCAGCAGCCAAAGCAGTAGCGCCACTGAAGCTTTCTTT. It translates to CASSQSSSATEAFF.

The chain has TRBV15 and TRBJ2-6; 8 bases are shared with TRBD1. The V gene end was trimmed by 5 bases and the J gene end by 0 bases; junction bases not matched to a gene: 3. Germline lookup yields CDR1 LNHNV and CDR2 YYDKDF (reference sequence). CDR3 length: 16 amino acids. DNA of the CDR3: TGTGCCACCAGCCGGGACAGGATCTCTGGGGCCAACGTCCTGACTTTC. This codes for CATSRDRISGANVLTF.

V usage is TRBV20-1 and J usage is TRBJ1-5, with D hard to call. The ends were cut back, 1 base at V and 0 bases at J, with 10 bases in the middle. The CDR3 runs to 15 residues. The V gene's germline CDR1 is DFQATT and CDR2 SNEGSKA (reference sequence). The CDR3 reads CSARVQQASNQPQHF. In DNA form, the CDR3 reads TGCAGTGCTAGAGTCCAGCAGGCTAGCAATCAGCCCCAGCATTTT.

This clonotype has a single count. The chain joins TRBV30 to TRBJ1-5; 7 nucleotides agree with TRBD1. V lost 0 bases to trimming and J lost 6 bases; unmatched junction nucleotides: 8. The CDR3 has 15 amino acids. Per the germline V gene, CDR1 is GTSNPN and CDR2 is SVGIG (reference sequence). The CDR3 DNA reads TGTGCCTGGAGTGTATGGGGAGGGGGCAGTCAGCCCCAGCATTTT. This gives the protein CAWSVWGGGSQPQHF.

The V gene is TRBV20-1, the J gene TRBJ1-1; 8 positions match TRBD1. The CDR3 is 16 amino acids. From germline, CDR1 is DFQATT and CDR2 SNEGSKA (reference sequence). Trimming took 2 bases from V and 0 from J; bases not matched to a gene: 8. DNA for the CDR3: TGCAGTGCTAGACCGGGACAGGCCTTACTGAACACTGAAGCTTTCTTT. Residues: CSARPGQALLNTEAFF.

This chain links TRBV30 with TRBJ2-1; maybe TRBD1 (7 bases). CDR1 and CDR2 (germline): GTSNPN, SVGIG (reference sequence). With 2 bases removed from V and 6 bases from J, the gap between germline ends came to 8 bases. The length of the CDR3 is 12 residues. CDR3 coding DNA: TGTGCCTGGAGTCAGGGGGGCAATGAGCAGTTCTTC. It encodes CAWSQGGNEQFF.

The chain couples TRBV9 to TRBJ2-2; D is perhaps TRBD1 (5 bases). Germline CDR1 is SGDLS and CDR2 is YYNGEE. Trimming left V 4 bases short and J 4 bases short, with 17 bases between. The length of the CDR3 is 16 residues. This CDR3 is CASSPRWQGSTGELFF. DNA for the CDR3: TGTGCCAGCAGCCCTAGATGGCAGGGAAGCACCGGGGAGCTGTTTTTT.

This chain connects TRBV12-3 or TRBV12-4 to TRBJ1-4; D call uncertain. Trimming left V 6 bases short and J 4 bases short, with 15 bases between. The CDR3 sequence is 15 residues long. The CDR3 spells CASSASSGGNEKLFF. The CDR3 DNA follows: TGTGCCAGCAGCGCCAGCTCGGGTGGTAATGAAAAACTGTTTTTT.

This clonotype was seen just once. The CDR3 DNA reads TGTGCCTGGAAAGTGTTAGGACAGGGGACCTCCTACGAGCAGTACTTC. As protein: CAWKVLGQGTSYEQYF. The rearrangement links TRBV30 to TRBJ2-7; TRBD1 matches 9 bases. The germline CDR1 and CDR2 sequences are GTSNPN and SVGIG (reference sequence). The CDR3 is 16 amino acids. V was pared by 4 bases and J by 0 bases, with 10 bases of the junction left unmatched.

The rearrangement uses TRBV20-1 and TRBJ2-3; tentative D call: TRBD2 (6 bases). The germline gives CDR1 DFQATT, CDR2 SNEGSKA (reference sequence). This CDR3 spans 15 amino acids. V lost 6 bases and J lost 0, with 16 bases in between. The CDR3 is CSAPDPAGSTDTQYF. The CDR3 nucleotides are TGCAGTGCCCCCGACCCGGCGGGGAGCACAGATACGCAGTATTTT.

This chain's CDR3 is CASSRRGLTEAFF. The DNA for the CDR3 is TGTGCCAGTAGTAGGAGGGGGCTGACTGAAGCTTTCTTT. V is TRBV19 and J is TRBJ1-1; 7 bases fit TRBD1. Germline trimming cut 4 bases from V and 5 bases from J; bases unmatched to any gene: 4. This CDR3 has 13 residues. Germline lookup yields CDR1 LNHDA and CDR2 SQIVND (reference sequence).

This chain joins TRBV5-1 and TRBJ1-6; D unclear. This CDR3 is 14 amino acids long. V was trimmed by 2 bases and J by 8 bases, leaving 11 bases between them. The germline gives CDR1 SGHRS, CDR2 YFSETQ. The CDR3 DNA follows: TGCGCCAGCAGCTTAGACACTTTCTATTCACCCCTCCACTTT. It specifies CASSLDTFYSPLHF.

CDR3 DNA sequence: TGTGCCAGCAGCTTAACAGGTCTCCCGAACACCGGGGAGCTGTTTTTT. Translating gives CASSLTGLPNTGELFF. V gene TRBV7-8 combines with J gene TRBJ2-2; D perhaps matches TRBD1 (5 bases). This CDR3 has 16 amino acids. The ends were cut back, 2 bases at V and 0 bases at J, with 10 bases in the middle. Germline V gene data show CDR1 as SGHVS and CDR2 as FQNEAQ.

V usage is TRBV5-6 and J usage is TRBJ1-4; unclear D gene. The germline V gene has CDR1 SGHDT and CDR2 YYEEEE. There are 11 residues in the CDR3. Trimming stripped 4 bases from V and 6 bases from J, with 4 bases between. Here the CDR3 reads CASSMDEKLFF. The CDR3 DNA follows: TGTGCCAGCAGCATGGATGAAAAACTGTTTTTT.